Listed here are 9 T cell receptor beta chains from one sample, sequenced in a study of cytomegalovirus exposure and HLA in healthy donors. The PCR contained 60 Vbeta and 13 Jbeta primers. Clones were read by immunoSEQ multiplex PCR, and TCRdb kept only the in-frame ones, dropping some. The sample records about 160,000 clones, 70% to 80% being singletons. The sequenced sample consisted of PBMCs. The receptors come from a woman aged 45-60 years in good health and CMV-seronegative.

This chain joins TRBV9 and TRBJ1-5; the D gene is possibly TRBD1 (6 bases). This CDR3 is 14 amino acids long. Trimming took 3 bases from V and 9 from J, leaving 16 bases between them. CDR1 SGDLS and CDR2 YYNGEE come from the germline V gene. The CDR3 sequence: CASSANREGTPQHF. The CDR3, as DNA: TGTGCCAGCAGCGCAAACAGGGAGGGAACGCCCCAGCATTTT.

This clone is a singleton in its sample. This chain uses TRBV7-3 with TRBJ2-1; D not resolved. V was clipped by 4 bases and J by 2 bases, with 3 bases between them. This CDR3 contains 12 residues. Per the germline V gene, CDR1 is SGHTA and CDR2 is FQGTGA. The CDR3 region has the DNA TGTGCCAGCAGCTCTCCCTACAATGAGCAGTTCTTC. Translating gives CASSSPYNEQFF.

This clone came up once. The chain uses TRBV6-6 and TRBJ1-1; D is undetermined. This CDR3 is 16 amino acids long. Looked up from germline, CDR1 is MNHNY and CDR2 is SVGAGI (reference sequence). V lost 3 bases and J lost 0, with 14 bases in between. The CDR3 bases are TGTGCCAGCAGTTATCAGGTCGGGGAAATGAACACTGAAGCTTTCTTT. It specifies CASSYQVGEMNTEAFF.

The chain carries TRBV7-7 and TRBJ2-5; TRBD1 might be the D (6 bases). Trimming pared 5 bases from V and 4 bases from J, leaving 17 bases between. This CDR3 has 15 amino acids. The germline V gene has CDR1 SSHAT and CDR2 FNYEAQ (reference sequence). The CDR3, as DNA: TGTGCCAGCAGCGATTGGTCGGGCAGGGGAGAGACCCAGTACTTC. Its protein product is CASSDWSGRGETQYF.

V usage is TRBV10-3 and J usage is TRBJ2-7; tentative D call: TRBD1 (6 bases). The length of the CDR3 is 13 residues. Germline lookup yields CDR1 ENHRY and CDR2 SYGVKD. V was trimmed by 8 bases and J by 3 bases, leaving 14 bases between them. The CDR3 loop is CAIAFTGSYEQYF. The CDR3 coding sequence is TGTGCCATCGCTTTTACAGGGAGCTACGAGCAGTACTTC.

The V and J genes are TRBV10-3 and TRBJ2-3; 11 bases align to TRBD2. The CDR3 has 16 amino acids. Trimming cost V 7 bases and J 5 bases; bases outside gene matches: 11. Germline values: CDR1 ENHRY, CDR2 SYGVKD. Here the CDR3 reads CAITEGLLAGGDTQYF. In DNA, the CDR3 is TGTGCCATCACCGAGGGCCTGCTAGCGGGGGGAGATACGCAGTATTTT.

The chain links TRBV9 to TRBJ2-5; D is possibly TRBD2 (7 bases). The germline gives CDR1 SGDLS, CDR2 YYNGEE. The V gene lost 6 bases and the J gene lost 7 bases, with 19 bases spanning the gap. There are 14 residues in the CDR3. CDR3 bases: TGTGCCAGCAACCTTGGGGGGGCCGGGGGGACCCAGTACTTC. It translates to CASNLGGAGGTQYF.

CDR3 sequence (DNA): TGTGCCAGCAGCCGCCGGGACTGGAGGGAGCAGTACTTC. It is translated as CASSRRDWREQYF. J is TRBJ2-7 and V is TRBV6-5; possible D gene TRBD2, 6 bases. The CDR3 totals 13 residues. V gave up 6 bases and J gave up 7 bases, with 16 bases separating them. CDR1 and CDR2 from the germline V gene are MNHEY and SVGAGI.

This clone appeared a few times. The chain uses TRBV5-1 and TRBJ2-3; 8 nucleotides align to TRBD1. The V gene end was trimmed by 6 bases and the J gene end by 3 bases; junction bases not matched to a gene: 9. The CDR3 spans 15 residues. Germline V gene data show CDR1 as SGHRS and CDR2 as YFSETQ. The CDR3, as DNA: TGCGCCAGCACCCTCAGGGGGCATGCGACAGATACGCAGTATTTT. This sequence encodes CASTLRGHATDTQYF. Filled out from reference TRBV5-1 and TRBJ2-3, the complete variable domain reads KAGVTQTPRYLIKTRGQQVTLSCSPISGHRSVSWYQQTPGQGLQFLFEYFSETQRNKGNFPGRFSGRQFSNSRSEMNVSTLELGDSALYLCASTLRGHATDTQYFGPGTRLTVL.